Listed below are T cell receptor beta chains from one sample, sequenced in a study of early T cells in non-severe SARS-CoV-2 infection. TCRdb reanalysed the 5' RACE reads using MiXCR and keeps one entry per CDR3 protein. The sample contains roughly 90,000 distinct CDR3 sequences, approximately 15% of which appear only once. Specimen: whole blood. These receptors originate from an adult who was a healthcare worker with PCR-confirmed SARS-CoV-2 infection or an uninfected control (not recorded which). Both conserved end residues are part of each CDR3. The D gene is left open where the match is weak. Clone size, where shown, is once, few, many, or a class for clones that have expanded.

V gene: TRBV7-9; J gene: TRBJ1-2; clone size: many; CDR3 length: 14; D gene: NA; CDR3 DNA: TGTGCCAGCAGCCCTGGCGCCGCCGGCTATGGCTACACCTTC; CDR3 protein: CASSPGAAGYGYTF
V gene: TRBV12-3/TRBV12-4; J gene: TRBJ1-2; clone size: NA; CDR3 length: 13; D gene: NA; CDR3 DNA: TGTGCCAGCAGTTTTAATCGGGAATATGGCTACACCTTC; CDR3 protein: CASSFNREYGYTF
V gene: TRBV20-1; J gene: TRBJ1-1; clone size: few; CDR3 length: 13; D gene: NA; CDR3 DNA: TGCAGTGCTAGCAGGGGTGATGCCACTGAAGCTTTCTTT; CDR3 protein: CSASRGDATEAFF
V gene: TRBV20-1; J gene: TRBJ2-1; clone size: few; CDR3 length: 16; D gene: TRBD2; CDR3 DNA: TGCAGTGCTAGAGATACTAGCGGGGGGGCCCAAAATGAGCAGTTCTTC; CDR3 protein: CSARDTSGGAQNEQFF
V gene: TRBV6-2/TRBV6-3; J gene: TRBJ1-3; clone size: few; CDR3 length: 15; D gene: NA; CDR3 DNA: TGTGCCACCACGAGCTCGGGGACGGCTGGAAACACCATATATTTT; CDR3 protein: CATTSSGTAGNTIYF
V gene: TRBV29-1; J gene: TRBJ2-1; clone size: NA; CDR3 length: 12; D gene: NA; CDR3 DNA: TGCAGCGTTACCCCGCCCTACAATGAGCAGTTCTTC; CDR3 protein: CSVTPPYNEQFF
V gene: TRBV21-1; J gene: TRBJ2-4; clone size: NA; CDR3 length: 15; D gene: NA; CDR3 DNA: TGTGCCAGCAGCAAAGCCCAGCTAGCCAAAAACATTCAGTACTTC; CDR3 protein: CASSKAQLAKNIQYF
V gene: TRBV7-9; J gene: TRBJ2-4; clone size: many; CDR3 length: 14; D gene: NA; CDR3 DNA: TGTGCCAGCAGCTTAGAGTTAGAGGGGAACATTCAGTACTTC; CDR3 protein: CASSLELEGNIQYF
V gene: TRBV4-1; J gene: TRBJ2-5; clone size: NA; CDR3 length: 15; D gene: TRBD1; CDR3 DNA: TGCGCCAGCAGCCAGGCTGAAGGGGGCGCGAAGACCCAGTACTTC; CDR3 protein: CASSQAEGGAKTQYF
V gene: TRBV12-3/TRBV12-4; J gene: TRBJ1-5; clone size: few; CDR3 length: 13; D gene: NA; CDR3 DNA: TGTGCCAGCACTTACAGGGTAGCTCAGCCCCAGCATTTT; CDR3 protein: CASTYRVAQPQHF
V gene: TRBV6-5; J gene: TRBJ1-1; clone size: NA; CDR3 length: 15; D gene: NA; CDR3 DNA: TGTGCCAGCACGTTTTCGGGACGGTCGAACACTGAAGCTTTCTTT; CDR3 protein: CASTFSGRSNTEAFF
V gene: TRBV12-3/TRBV12-4; J gene: TRBJ2-2; clone size: few; CDR3 length: 15; D gene: NA; CDR3 DNA: TGTGCCAGCAGTTTATGGGGAAGAGGCACCGGGGAGCTGTTTTTT; CDR3 protein: CASSLWGRGTGELFF
V gene: TRBV18; J gene: TRBJ1-2; clone size: NA; CDR3 length: 16; D gene: NA; CDR3 DNA: TGTGCCAGCTCACCACCGGTCGAGGGTCGGTCGTATGGCTACACCTTC; CDR3 protein: CASSPPVEGRSYGYTF
V gene: TRBV12-3/TRBV12-4; J gene: TRBJ1-2; clone size: NA; CDR3 length: 15; D gene: NA; CDR3 DNA: TGTGCCAGCAGTTTACGGGCCCCAAGTGCCTATGGCTACACCTTC; CDR3 protein: CASSLRAPSAYGYTF
V gene: TRBV4-1; J gene: TRBJ1-2; clone size: NA; CDR3 length: 14; D gene: NA; CDR3 DNA: TGCGCCAGCAGCCCGAAGGGAGTTGATTGGGGCTACACCTTC; CDR3 protein: CASSPKGVDWGYTF
V gene: TRBV11-2; J gene: TRBJ1-1; clone size: NA; CDR3 length: 12; D gene: TRBD1; CDR3 DNA: TGTGCCAGCAGGAGACAGGGGGCTGAAGCTTTCTTT; CDR3 protein: CASRRQGAEAFF
V gene: TRBV23-1; J gene: TRBJ1-6; clone size: few; CDR3 length: 18; D gene: NA; CDR3 DNA: TGCGCCAGCAGTCAATCGAGCCAGGGGTGTTCCTATAATTCACCCCTCCACTTT; CDR3 protein: CASSQSSQGCSYNSPLHF
V gene: TRBV13; J gene: TRBJ2-1; clone size: once; CDR3 length: 15; D gene: NA; CDR3 DNA: TGTGCCAGCAGCCCCAGAAAAAGAGGGTACAAAGAGCAGTTCTTC; CDR3 protein: CASSPRKRGYKEQFF
V gene: TRBV20-1; J gene: TRBJ1-1; clone size: NA; CDR3 length: 13; D gene: TRBD1; CDR3 DNA: TGCAGTGCTAGAGATCAGGGGGCGCCTGAAGCTTTCTTT; CDR3 protein: CSARDQGAPEAFF
V gene: TRBV6-5; J gene: TRBJ1-2; clone size: NA; CDR3 length: 15; D gene: NA; CDR3 DNA: TGTGCCAGCAGCCGTCAAGGACCTTCTAACTATGGCTACACCTTC; CDR3 protein: CASSRQGPSNYGYTF
V gene: TRBV7-8; J gene: TRBJ2-6; clone size: many; CDR3 length: 15; D gene: NA; CDR3 DNA: TGTGCCAGCAGCTTAAGGGTTTCTGGGGCCAACGTCCTGACTTTC; CDR3 protein: CASSLRVSGANVLTF
V gene: TRBV19; J gene: TRBJ2-2; clone size: NA; CDR3 length: 11; D gene: NA; CDR3 DNA: TGTGCCAGTATTGCAGCCGGGGAGCTGTTTTTT; CDR3 protein: CASIAAGELFF
V gene: TRBV9; J gene: TRBJ2-2; clone size: NA; CDR3 length: 12; D gene: NA; CDR3 DNA: TGTGCCAGCAGCCTCTACACCGGGGAGCTGTTTTTT; CDR3 protein: CASSLYTGELFF
V gene: TRBV7-2; J gene: TRBJ2-5; clone size: NA; CDR3 length: 15; D gene: NA; CDR3 DNA: TGTGCCAGCAGCTCCCTGGTGGGCGCCCAAGAGACCCAGTACTTC; CDR3 protein: CASSSLVGAQETQYF
V gene: TRBV30; J gene: TRBJ1-5; clone size: few; CDR3 length: 14; D gene: TRBD1; CDR3 DNA: TGTGCCTGGGGGCCTGGGACAGTCAATCAGCCCCAGCATTTT; CDR3 protein: CAWGPGTVNQPQHF
V gene: TRBV20-1; J gene: TRBJ2-1; clone size: NA; CDR3 length: 12; D gene: NA; CDR3 DNA: TGCAGTGCTAGAGATGGACCGAGTGAGCAGTTCTTC; CDR3 protein: CSARDGPSEQFF
V gene: TRBV20-1; J gene: TRBJ2-1; clone size: many; CDR3 length: 13; D gene: NA; CDR3 DNA: TGCAGTGCTTGGAAAGGGACACCGACCGAGGAGTTCTTC; CDR3 protein: CSAWKGTPTEEFF
V gene: TRBV19; J gene: TRBJ1-5; clone size: NA; CDR3 length: 17; D gene: NA; CDR3 DNA: TGTGCCAGTATGGAGGGTCGGGGTCGGTGGGGCAATCAGCCCCAGCATTTT; CDR3 protein: CASMEGRGRWGNQPQHF
V gene: TRBV7-2; J gene: TRBJ1-3; clone size: few; CDR3 length: 13; D gene: NA; CDR3 DNA: TGTGCCAGCAGCTCACGCTCTGGAAACACCATATATTTT; CDR3 protein: CASSSRSGNTIYF
V gene: TRBV12-3/TRBV12-4; J gene: TRBJ2-3; clone size: few; CDR3 length: 13; D gene: NA; CDR3 DNA: TGTGCCAGCAGTCGCAGGGAATCAGATACGCAGTATTTT; CDR3 protein: CASSRRESDTQYF
V gene: TRBV12-3/TRBV12-4; J gene: TRBJ2-3; clone size: many; CDR3 length: 14; D gene: NA; CDR3 DNA: TGTGCCAGCAGTTTTCAGGGGTCTACAGATACGCAGTATTTT; CDR3 protein: CASSFQGSTDTQYF
V gene: TRBV13; J gene: TRBJ2-5; clone size: NA; CDR3 length: 17; D gene: TRBD2; CDR3 DNA: TGTGCCAGCAGCTTAAGAGAGCCCGGGACTACCCAAGAGACCCAGTACTTC; CDR3 protein: CASSLREPGTTQETQYF
V gene: TRBV20-1; J gene: TRBJ2-3; clone size: many; CDR3 length: 14; D gene: TRBD2; CDR3 DNA: TGCAGTGCTAGACTAGCGGGGATGACAGATACGCAGTATTTT; CDR3 protein: CSARLAGMTDTQYF
V gene: TRBV12-3/TRBV12-4; J gene: TRBJ1-2; clone size: NA; CDR3 length: 17; D gene: TRBD1; CDR3 DNA: TGTGCCAGCAGTTTATCCTCTGGGACAGGGTTATCGGGAGGCTACACCTTC; CDR3 protein: CASSLSSGTGLSGGYTF
V gene: TRBV27; J gene: TRBJ2-5; clone size: few; CDR3 length: 15; D gene: NA; CDR3 DNA: TGTGCCAGCAGTTCCTTGGGGACCCCACAAGAGACCCAGTACTTC; CDR3 protein: CASSSLGTPQETQYF
V gene: TRBV12-3/TRBV12-4; J gene: TRBJ2-5; clone size: NA; CDR3 length: 14; D gene: NA; CDR3 DNA: TGTGCCAGCAGTTCTGGTCTTCTCCAAGAGACCCAGTACTTC; CDR3 protein: CASSSGLLQETQYF
V gene: TRBV5-5; J gene: TRBJ2-6; clone size: many; CDR3 length: 17; D gene: NA; CDR3 DNA: TGTGCCAGCAGCTTGGCCAGCGTGCAGTCGGGGGCCAACGTCCTGACTTTC; CDR3 protein: CASSLASVQSGANVLTF
V gene: TRBV5-1; J gene: TRBJ2-1; clone size: NA; CDR3 length: 14; D gene: TRBD2; CDR3 DNA: TGCGCCAGCAGCCGAAATGGACTAGCGGATGAGCAGTTCTTC; CDR3 protein: CASSRNGLADEQFF
V gene: TRBV7-9; J gene: TRBJ1-6; clone size: many; CDR3 length: 17; D gene: NA; CDR3 DNA: TGTGCCAGCCAACCAGCTGAAGGGGTCTCCTATAATTCACCCCTCCACTTT; CDR3 protein: CASQPAEGVSYNSPLHF
V gene: TRBV6-2/TRBV6-3; J gene: TRBJ1-2; clone size: NA; CDR3 length: 16; D gene: TRBD1; CDR3 DNA: TGTGCCAGCAGTTCCACCGGGACAGGGCTAGCCTATGGCTACACCTTC; CDR3 protein: CASSSTGTGLAYGYTF
V gene: TRBV20-1; J gene: TRBJ2-1; clone size: many; CDR3 length: 14; D gene: TRBD2; CDR3 DNA: TGCAGTGCTAGGCGGGGGGGTCTCTACAATGAGCAGTTCTTC; CDR3 protein: CSARRGGLYNEQFF
V gene: TRBV29-1; J gene: TRBJ2-5; clone size: NA; CDR3 length: 14; D gene: NA; CDR3 DNA: TGCAGCGTCACCCGGGACGGAGGGAGAGAGACCCAGTACTTC; CDR3 protein: CSVTRDGGRETQYF
V gene: TRBV6-6; J gene: TRBJ1-5; clone size: few; CDR3 length: 14; D gene: TRBD1; CDR3 DNA: TGTGCCAGCAACCCGGACAGGGGGAATCAGCCCCAGCATTTT; CDR3 protein: CASNPDRGNQPQHF
V gene: TRBV12-3/TRBV12-4; J gene: TRBJ2-1; clone size: few; CDR3 length: 16; D gene: TRBD2; CDR3 DNA: TGTGCCAGCAGTCCCCATGGAGCGGGGAACTACAATGAGCAGTTCTTC; CDR3 protein: CASSPHGAGNYNEQFF
V gene: TRBV18; J gene: TRBJ2-2; clone size: many; CDR3 length: 16; D gene: NA; CDR3 DNA: TGTGCCAGCTCCCTACGGGGAGGAGATCGCGCCGGGGAGCTGTTTTTT; CDR3 protein: CASSLRGGDRAGELFF
V gene: TRBV5-4; J gene: TRBJ2-4; clone size: few; CDR3 length: 14; D gene: TRBD1; CDR3 DNA: TGTGCCAGTTCCCTAAAGGGGGCGAAAAACATTCAGTACTTC; CDR3 protein: CASSLKGAKNIQYF